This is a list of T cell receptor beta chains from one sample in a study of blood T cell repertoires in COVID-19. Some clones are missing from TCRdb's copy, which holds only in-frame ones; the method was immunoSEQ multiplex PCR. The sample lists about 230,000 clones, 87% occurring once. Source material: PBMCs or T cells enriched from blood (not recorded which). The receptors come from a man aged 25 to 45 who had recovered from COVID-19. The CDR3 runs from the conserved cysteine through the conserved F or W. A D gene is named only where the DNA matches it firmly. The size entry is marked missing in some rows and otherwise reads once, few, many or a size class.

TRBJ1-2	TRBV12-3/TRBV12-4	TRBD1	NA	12	CASTSTGSGYTF	TGTGCCAGCACCTCGACAGGGAGCGGCTACACCTTC
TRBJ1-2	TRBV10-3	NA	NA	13	CAISDGANYGYTF	TGTGCCATCAGTGACGGAGCTAATTATGGCTACACCTTC
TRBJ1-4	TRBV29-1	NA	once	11	CSVLINEKLFF	TGCAGCGTTCTTATTAATGAAAAACTGTTTTTT
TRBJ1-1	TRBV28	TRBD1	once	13	CASSPGQGLRAFF	TGTGCCAGCAGTCCGGGACAGGGTCTCCGGGCTTTCTTT
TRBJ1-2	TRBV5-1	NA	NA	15	CASSLDGEGPYGYTF	TGCGCCAGCAGCTTGGATGGGGAGGGTCCCTATGGCTACACCTTC
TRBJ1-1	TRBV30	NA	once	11	CAWSVFNEAFF	TGTGCCTGGAGTGTATTTAATGAAGCTTTCTTT
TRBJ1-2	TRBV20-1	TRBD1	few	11	CTLDRSYGYTF	TGCACCCTGGACAGGAGCTATGGCTACACCTTC
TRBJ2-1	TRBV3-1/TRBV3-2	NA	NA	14	CASSQAVAANEQFF	TGTGCCAGCAGCCAAGCGGTAGCGGCTAATGAGCAGTTCTTC
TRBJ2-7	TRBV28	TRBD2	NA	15	CASTSAGGETYEQYF	TGTGCCAGCACTTCAGCGGGGGGGGAAACCTACGAGCAGTACTTC
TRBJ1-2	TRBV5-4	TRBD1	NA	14	CASSSRTGSHGYTF	TGTGCCAGCAGCTCCAGGACAGGGTCTCATGGCTACACCTTC
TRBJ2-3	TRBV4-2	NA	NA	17	CASSQDRTGNPTDTQYF	TGTGCCAGCAGCCAAGATCGAACAGGGAACCCCACAGATACGCAGTATTTT
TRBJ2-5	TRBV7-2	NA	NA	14	CASSPAARAETQYF	TGTGCCAGCAGCCCCGCCGCCAGGGCTGAGACCCAGTACTTC
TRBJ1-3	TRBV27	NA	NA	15	CAAGMYGGSGNTIYF	TGTGCCGCGGGGATGTATGGGGGGTCTGGAAACACCATATATTTT
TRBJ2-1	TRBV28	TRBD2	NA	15	CASRTGTSGYNEQFF	TGTGCCAGCAGGACCGGGACTAGCGGCTACAATGAGCAGTTCTTC
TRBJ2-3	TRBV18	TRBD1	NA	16	CASSHDRDRDTDTQYF	TGTGCCAGCTCACACGACAGGGATCGAGACACAGATACGCAGTATTTT
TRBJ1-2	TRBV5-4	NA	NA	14	CASSPTTDSYGYTF	TGTGCCAGCAGCCCAACAACTGACAGCTATGGCTACACCTTC
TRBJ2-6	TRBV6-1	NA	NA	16	CASSEEEGRGANVLTF	TGTGCCAGCAGTGAAGAGGAGGGGAGAGGGGCCAACGTCCTGACTTTC
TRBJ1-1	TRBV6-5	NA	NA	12	CASRVGNTEAFF	TGTGCCAGCAGAGTCGGGAACACTGAAGCTTTCTTT
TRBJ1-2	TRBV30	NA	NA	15	CAWSTIPGGGDGYTF	TGTGCCTGGAGTACCATCCCCGGGGGGGGAGATGGCTACACCTTC
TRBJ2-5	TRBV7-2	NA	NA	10	CARAQETQYF	TGTGCCCGAGCACAAGAGACCCAGTACTTC
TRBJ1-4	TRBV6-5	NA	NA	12	CASSGNNEKLFF	TGTGCCAGCAGCGGGAATAATGAAAAACTGTTTTTT
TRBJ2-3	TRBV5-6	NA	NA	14	CASSLAMGRDTQYF	TGTGCCAGCAGCTTGGCCATGGGGAGGGATACGCAGTATTTT
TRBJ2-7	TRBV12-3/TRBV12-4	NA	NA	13	CASKVGLDYEQYF	TGTGCCAGCAAGGTGGGGCTGGACTACGAGCAGTACTTC
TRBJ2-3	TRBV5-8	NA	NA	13	CASSGGTGRTQYF	TGTGCCAGCAGCGGGGGGACTGGGAGGACGCAGTATTTT
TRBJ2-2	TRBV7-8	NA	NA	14	CASSPATGAGELFF	TGTGCCAGCAGCCCCGCGACGGGGGCCGGGGAGCTGTTTTTT
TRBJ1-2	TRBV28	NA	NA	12	CASSAQGNGYTF	TGTGCCAGCAGTGCACAGGGTAACGGCTACACCTTC
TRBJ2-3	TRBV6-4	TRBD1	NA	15	CASSDRTGGADTQYF	TGTGCCAGCAGTGACCGGACAGGGGGCGCAGATACGCAGTATTTT
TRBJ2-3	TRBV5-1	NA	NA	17	CASRPTPLSGGTDTQYF	TGCGCCAGCAGACCTACCCCCTTGAGCGGTGGTACAGATACGCAGTATTTT
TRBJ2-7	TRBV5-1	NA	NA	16	CASSQSPQGISYEQYF	TGCGCCAGCAGCCAAAGTCCCCAGGGGATCTCCTACGAGCAGTACTTC
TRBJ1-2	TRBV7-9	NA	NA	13	CASSLVQGPGYTF	TGTGCCAGCAGCTTAGTACAGGGTCCTGGCTACACCTTC
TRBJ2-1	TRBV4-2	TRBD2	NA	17	CASSQTTGLVSYNEQFF	TGTGCCAGCAGCCAGACTACGGGACTAGTATCCTACAATGAGCAGTTCTTC
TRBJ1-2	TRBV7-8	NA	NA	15	CASSFAGFLSDGYTF	TGTGCCAGCAGCTTCGCAGGGTTTCTAAGTGACGGCTACACCTTC
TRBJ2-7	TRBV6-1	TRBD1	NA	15	CASSEGTGGSYEQYF	TGTGCCAGCAGTGAAGGGACAGGGGGCTCCTACGAGCAGTACTTC
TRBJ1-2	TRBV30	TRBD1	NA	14	CAWTTSGQHYGYTF	TGTGCCTGGACCACGTCGGGACAGCACTATGGCTACACCTTC
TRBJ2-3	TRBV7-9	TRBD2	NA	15	CASSFQRGTTDTQYF	TGTGCCAGCAGCTTTCAGCGGGGGACCACAGATACGCAGTATTTT
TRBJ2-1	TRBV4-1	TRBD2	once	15	CASRTTSGAYNEQFF	TGCGCCAGCAGGACAACTAGCGGGGCTTACAATGAGCAGTTCTTC
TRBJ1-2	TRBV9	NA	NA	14	CASSVNRAAGGYTF	TGTGCCAGCAGCGTTAATCGTGCGGCGGGAGGCTACACCTTC
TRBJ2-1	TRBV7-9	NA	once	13	CAAGGGASNEQFF	TGTGCTGCGGGTGGGGGGGCCTCGAATGAGCAGTTCTTC
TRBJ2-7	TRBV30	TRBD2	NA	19	CAWNSMGALAGAWGAEQYF	TGTGCCTGGAATAGTATGGGGGCCCTAGCGGGAGCTTGGGGGGCCGAGCAGTACTTC
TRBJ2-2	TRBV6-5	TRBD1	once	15	CASSLGTGFTGELFF	TGTGCCAGCAGTCTGGGGACAGGATTCACCGGGGAGCTGTTTTTT
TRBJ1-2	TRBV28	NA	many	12	CASSLGSFGYTF	TGTGCCAGCAGTTTAGGGAGTTTTGGCTACACCTTC
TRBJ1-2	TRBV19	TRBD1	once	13	CASRGTGVYGYTF	TGTGCCAGTAGGGGGACAGGGGTATATGGCTACACCTTC
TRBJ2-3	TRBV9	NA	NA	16	CASSVGSGSRTDTQYF	TGTGCCAGCAGCGTAGGGTCCGGGTCTCGCACAGATACGCAGTATTTT
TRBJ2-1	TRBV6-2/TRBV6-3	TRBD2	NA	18	CASSGGSGRATGDNEQFF	TGTGCCAGCAGTGGCGGGAGCGGGAGGGCCACGGGGGATAATGAGCAGTTCTTC
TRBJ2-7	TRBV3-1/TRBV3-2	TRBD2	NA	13	CASSLGLNYEQYF	TGTGCCAGCAGCTTGGGACTAAACTACGAGCAGTACTTC
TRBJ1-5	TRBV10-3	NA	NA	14	CAISGQVGNQPQHF	TGTGCCATCAGTGGGCAGGTCGGCAATCAGCCCCAGCATTTT
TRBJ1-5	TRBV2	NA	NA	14	CASKRGGAVQPQHF	TGTGCCAGCAAAAGAGGGGGGGCCGTTCAGCCCCAGCATTTT
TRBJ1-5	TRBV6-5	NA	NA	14	CASSYSRSYQPQHF	TGTGCCAGCAGTTACAGTAGGAGCTATCAGCCCCAGCATTTT
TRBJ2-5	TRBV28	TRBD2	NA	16	CASSSGLAGVGETQYF	TGTGCCAGCAGTTCGGGACTAGCGGGAGTAGGGGAGACCCAGTACTTC
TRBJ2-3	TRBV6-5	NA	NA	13	CASTARSTDTQYF	TGTGCCAGCACCGCCCGCAGTACAGATACGCAGTATTTT
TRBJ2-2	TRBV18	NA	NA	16	CASSPFVETRAGELFF	TGTGCCAGCTCACCCTTTGTTGAGACTAGAGCCGGGGAGCTGTTTTTT
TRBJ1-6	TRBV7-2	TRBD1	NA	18	CASSSLRITTGTGSPLHF	TGTGCCAGCAGCTCCTTGAGGATTACAACAGGGACAGGTTCACCCCTCCACTTT
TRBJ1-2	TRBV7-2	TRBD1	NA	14	CASSPPGQDYGYTF	TGTGCCAGCAGCCCGCCAGGACAGGACTATGGCTACACCTTC